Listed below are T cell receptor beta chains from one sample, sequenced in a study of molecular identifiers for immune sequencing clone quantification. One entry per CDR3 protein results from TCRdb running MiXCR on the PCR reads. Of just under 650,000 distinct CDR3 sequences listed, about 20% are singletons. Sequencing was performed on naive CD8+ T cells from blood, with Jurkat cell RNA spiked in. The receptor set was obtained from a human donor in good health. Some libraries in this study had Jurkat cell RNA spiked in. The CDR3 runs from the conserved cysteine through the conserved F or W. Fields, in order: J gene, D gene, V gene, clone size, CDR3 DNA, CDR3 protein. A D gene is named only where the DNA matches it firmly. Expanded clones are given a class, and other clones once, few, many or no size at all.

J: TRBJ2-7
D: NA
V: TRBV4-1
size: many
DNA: TGCGCCAGCAGCCAAACCGATCCGTGGGACGAGCAGTACTTC
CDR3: CASSQTDPWDEQYF

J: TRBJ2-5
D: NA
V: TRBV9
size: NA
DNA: TGTGCCAGCAGCGTGTACGGCGGGTCGGGAGAGACCCAGTACTTC
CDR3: CASSVYGGSGETQYF

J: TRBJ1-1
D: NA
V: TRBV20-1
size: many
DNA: TGCAGTGCTAGAGATCGCCGGGAAGTGAGGACGAGCACTGAAGCTTTCTTT
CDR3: CSARDRREVRTSTEAFF

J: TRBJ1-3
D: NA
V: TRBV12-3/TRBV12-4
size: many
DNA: TGTGCCAGCAGTTTGGACAGAGTTAAATCTGGAAACACCATATATTTT
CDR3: CASSLDRVKSGNTIYF

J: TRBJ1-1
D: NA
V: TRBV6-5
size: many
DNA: TGTGCCAGCAGTTACTCAGGCCTGAACACTGAAGCTTTCTTT
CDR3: CASSYSGLNTEAFF

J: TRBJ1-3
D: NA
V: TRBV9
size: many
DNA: TGTGCCAGCAGCGTAGCCGGAATCCGCATGGACAGTGGAAACACCATATATTTT
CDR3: CASSVAGIRMDSGNTIYF

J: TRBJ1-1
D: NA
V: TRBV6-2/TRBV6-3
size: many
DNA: TGTGCCAGCAGCAGACTCCTCCGATTTGGGGATGTGGACACTGAAGCTTTCTTT
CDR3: CASSRLLRFGDVDTEAFF

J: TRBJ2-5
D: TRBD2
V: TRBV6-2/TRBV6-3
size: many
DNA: TGTGCCAGCAGTATGCCGGGACTAGAAGTAACCCAGTACTTC
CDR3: CASSMPGLEVTQYF

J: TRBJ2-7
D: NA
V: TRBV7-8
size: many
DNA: TGTGCCAGCAGCTTAGTATTTGGCAGGGGGGCCTACGAGCAGTACTTC
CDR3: CASSLVFGRGAYEQYF

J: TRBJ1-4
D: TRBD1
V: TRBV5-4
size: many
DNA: TGTGCCAGCAGCCGCGGACAGGGAAGTCAAGAAAAACTGTTTTTT
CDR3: CASSRGQGSQEKLFF

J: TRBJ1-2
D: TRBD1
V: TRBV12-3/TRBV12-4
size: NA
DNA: TGTGCCAGCAGTATAAAAGTATGGGACAGGGGGGGCTATGGCTACACCTTC
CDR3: CASSIKVWDRGGYGYTF

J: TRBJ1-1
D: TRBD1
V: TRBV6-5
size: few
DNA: TGTGCCAGCAGTTACTCGGGCACAGGGGGCCTCATGAACACTGAAGCTTTCTTT
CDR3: CASSYSGTGGLMNTEAFF

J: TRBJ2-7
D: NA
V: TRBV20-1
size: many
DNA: TGCAGTGCTCCGGGACTCGACACTAACTCCTACGAGCAGTACTTC
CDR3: CSAPGLDTNSYEQYF

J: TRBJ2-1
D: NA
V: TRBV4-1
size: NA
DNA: TGCGCCAGCAGCCAAGATTTGGGTAGGGGCAATGAGCAGTTCTTC
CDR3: CASSQDLGRGNEQFF

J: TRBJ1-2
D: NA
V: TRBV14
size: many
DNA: TGTGCCAGCAGCCAAGTGTCAGGGTCCAGCTATGGCTACACCTTC
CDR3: CASSQVSGSSYGYTF

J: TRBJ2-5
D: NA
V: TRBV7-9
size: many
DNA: TGTGCCAGCAGCTTAGGCTCCCTGGCCCAGTACTTC
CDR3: CASSLGSLAQYF

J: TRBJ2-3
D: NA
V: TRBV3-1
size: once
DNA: TGTGCCAGCGGCCCGCTGTGGAACTATGGCACAGATACGCAGTATTTT
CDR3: CASGPLWNYGTDTQYF

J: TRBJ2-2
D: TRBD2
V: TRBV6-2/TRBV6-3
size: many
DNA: TGTGCCAGCAGGCGACTAGCGGGGGGCCGCGCGAACACCGGGGAGCTGTTTTTT
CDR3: CASRRLAGGRANTGELFF

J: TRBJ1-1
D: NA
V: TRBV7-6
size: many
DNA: TGTGCCAGCAGCTTAGGAGGGGTGCTAGAAGACACTGAAGCTTTCTTT
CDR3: CASSLGGVLEDTEAFF

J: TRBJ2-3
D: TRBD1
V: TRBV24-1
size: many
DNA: TGTGCCACCAGTGATTGGGACAGGGGAACAGATACGCAGTATTTT
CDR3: CATSDWDRGTDTQYF

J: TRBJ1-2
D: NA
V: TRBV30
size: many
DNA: TGTGCCTGGAGTGTTTATAACTATGGCTACACCTTC
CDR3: CAWSVYNYGYTF

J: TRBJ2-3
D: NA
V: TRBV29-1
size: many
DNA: TGCAGCGTTGACCCCCCCGGGACAACAGATACGCAGTATTTT
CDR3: CSVDPPGTTDTQYF

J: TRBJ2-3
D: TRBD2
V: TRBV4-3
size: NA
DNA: TGCGCCAGCAGCCAAGATCAGTGGAGGGTAGCGGGAGATCCAGATACGCAGTATTTT
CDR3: CASSQDQWRVAGDPDTQYF

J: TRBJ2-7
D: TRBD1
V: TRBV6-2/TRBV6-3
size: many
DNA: TGTGCCAGCAGTTACTCGACAGGGGCGGCCTACGAGCAGTACTTC
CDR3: CASSYSTGAAYEQYF

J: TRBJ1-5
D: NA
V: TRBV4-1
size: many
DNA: TGCGCCAGCAGCCTAGGGGCAGTCCCATGGTCTTATAGCAATCAGCCCCAGCATTTT
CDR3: CASSLGAVPWSYSNQPQHF

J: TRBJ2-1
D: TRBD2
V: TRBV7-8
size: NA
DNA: TGTGCCAGCAGCACCCTAGCGGGGGGGGTGAATGAGCAGTTCTTC
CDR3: CASSTLAGGVNEQFF

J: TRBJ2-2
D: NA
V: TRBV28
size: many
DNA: TGTGCCAGCAGTTTTCTGGCGGTCCCCGGCGGGGAGCTGTTTTTT
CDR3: CASSFLAVPGGELFF

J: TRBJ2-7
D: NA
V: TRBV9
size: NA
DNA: TGTGCCAGCAGCGTAGCCGGAGGGGGCTACGAGCAGTACTTC
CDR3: CASSVAGGGYEQYF

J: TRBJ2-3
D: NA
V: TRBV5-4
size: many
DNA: TGTGCCAGCAGCGCGAGTTGGGATACGCAGTATTTT
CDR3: CASSASWDTQYF

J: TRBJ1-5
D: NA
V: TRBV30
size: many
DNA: TGTGCCTGGAGCGAGGGCCGGGGGGTTCAGCCCCAGCATTTT
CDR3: CAWSEGRGVQPQHF

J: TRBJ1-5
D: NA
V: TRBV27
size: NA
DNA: TGTGCCAGCAGTTATCAAGGCAATCAGCCCCAGCATTTT
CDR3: CASSYQGNQPQHF

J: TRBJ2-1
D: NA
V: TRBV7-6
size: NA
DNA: TGTGCCAGCAGCTTAGTTGTTTCGGGGAACAATGAGCAGTTCTTC
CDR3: CASSLVVSGNNEQFF

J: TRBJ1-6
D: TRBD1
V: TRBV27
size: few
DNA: TGTGCCAGCAGTTCGGTCCTCCTACAGGGGGCGGGAAATTCACCCCTCCACTTT
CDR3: CASSSVLLQGAGNSPLHF

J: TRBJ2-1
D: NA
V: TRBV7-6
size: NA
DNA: TGTGCCAGCAGCGCGGAGAGCGACGATATCTACAATGAGCAGTTCTTC
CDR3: CASSAESDDIYNEQFF

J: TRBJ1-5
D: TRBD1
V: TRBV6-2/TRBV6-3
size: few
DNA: TGTGCCAGCAGCCGAGGGACAGACAATCAGCCCCAGCATTTT
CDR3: CASSRGTDNQPQHF

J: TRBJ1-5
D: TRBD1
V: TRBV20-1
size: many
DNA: TGCAGTGCTAGTTCCGGCAGGGGGTCGTCCAATCAGCCCCAGCATTTT
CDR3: CSASSGRGSSNQPQHF

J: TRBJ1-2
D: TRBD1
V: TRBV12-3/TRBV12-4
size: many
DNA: TGTGCCAGCAGTTTACAAGGGACAGGGGCTTCTGGCTACACCTTC
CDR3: CASSLQGTGASGYTF

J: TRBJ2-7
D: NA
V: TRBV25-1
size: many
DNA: TGTGCCAGCAGTGAATTCGGGACCTACGAGCAGTACTTC
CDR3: CASSEFGTYEQYF

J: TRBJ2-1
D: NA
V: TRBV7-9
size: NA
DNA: TGTGCCAGCAGCTCGGGATTCGCCGCCGAAGAGCAGTTCTTC
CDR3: CASSSGFAAEEQFF

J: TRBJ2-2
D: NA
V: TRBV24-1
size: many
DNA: TGTGCCACCAGTGATTTCCGCGTCCAACCGGACACCGGGGAGCTGTTTTTT
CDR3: CATSDFRVQPDTGELFF